These T cell receptor beta chains were read from a single sample in a study of blood T cell repertoires in COVID-19. Method: immunoSEQ multiplex PCR; TCRdb's copy keeps in-frame clones and lacks some. This table holds over 110,000 clones, over 60% found once. Sample: peripheral blood. The receptors originated from a man older than 75 with acute or convalescent COVID-19. Both conserved end residues are part of each CDR3. A D gene is named only where the DNA matches it firmly. Where a row states a size, it is once, few, many or the class of an expanded clone; other rows omit it.

V	D	size	J	DNA	CDR3
TRBV5-1	TRBD2	-	TRBJ2-5	TGCGCCAGCAGCTTGGTGGGACTAGCGGGGATGGAGACCCAGTACTTC	CASSLVGLAGMETQYF
TRBV28	-	-	TRBJ1-1	TGTGCCAGCAGTTTTGGGGGGACGATGGACACTGAAGCTTTCTTT	CASSFGGTMDTEAFF
TRBV6-1	-	-	TRBJ1-2	TGTGCCAGCAGTGAAAATTCGTCAGGGGATGATGGCTACACCTTC	CASSENSSGDDGYTF
TRBV28	TRBD1	-	TRBJ1-1	TGTGCCAGCAGCCCCCTCGGACAGGGTCGAACTGAAGCTTTCTTT	CASSPLGQGRTEAFF
TRBV24-1	-	-	TRBJ1-5	TGTGCCACCAGTTCAGGGAATCAGCCCCAGCATTTT	CATSSGNQPQHF
TRBV7-2	TRBD1	-	TRBJ1-3	TGTGCCAGCAGCCGGGGGACAGGGAAAGGAAACACCATATATTTT	CASSRGTGKGNTIYF
TRBV5-6	-	many	TRBJ1-2	TGTGCCAGCAGCTCCTGGGGCAGACTCATTTCCTATGGCTACACCTTC	CASSSWGRLISYGYTF
TRBV10-3	TRBD1	-	TRBJ1-6	TGTGCCATCAGCCGGGACAGTAATTCACCCCTCCACTTT	CAISRDSNSPLHF
TRBV4-1	-	-	TRBJ1-4	TGCGCCAGCAGCCAAGATAGCCAGCTAAATGAAAAACTGTTTTTT	CASSQDSQLNEKLFF
TRBV11-2	-	-	TRBJ2-1	TGTGCCAGCAGCTCCAACAGCGGCAACTACAATGAGCAGTTCTTC	CASSSNSGNYNEQFF
TRBV4-1	TRBD2	-	TRBJ2-1	TGCGCCAGCAGCCAAGGACTAGCGAGCTCCTACAATGAGCAGTTCTTC	CASSQGLASSYNEQFF
TRBV6-5	-	-	TRBJ1-1	TGTGCCAGCAGGCTGTCGGTGGACACTGAAGCTTTCTTT	CASRLSVDTEAFF
TRBV5-6	-	-	TRBJ2-3	TGTGCCAGCAGAAAAACAGGGAAGGGCACAGATACGCAGTATTTT	CASRKTGKGTDTQYF
TRBV4-1	-	-	TRBJ1-1	TGCGCCAGCAGCCAAGAGAGCACCTTTAGAAAGAACACTGAAGCTTTCTTT	CASSQESTFRKNTEAFF
TRBV7-2	TRBD1	-	TRBJ2-7	TGTGCCAGCAGCCTGAACAGGGGGAGAATCTCCTACGAGCAGTACTTC	CASSLNRGRISYEQYF
TRBV7-2	-	-	TRBJ2-5	TGTGCCAGCAGCTTTGCAGGGGAAAAGACCCAGTACTTC	CASSFAGEKTQYF